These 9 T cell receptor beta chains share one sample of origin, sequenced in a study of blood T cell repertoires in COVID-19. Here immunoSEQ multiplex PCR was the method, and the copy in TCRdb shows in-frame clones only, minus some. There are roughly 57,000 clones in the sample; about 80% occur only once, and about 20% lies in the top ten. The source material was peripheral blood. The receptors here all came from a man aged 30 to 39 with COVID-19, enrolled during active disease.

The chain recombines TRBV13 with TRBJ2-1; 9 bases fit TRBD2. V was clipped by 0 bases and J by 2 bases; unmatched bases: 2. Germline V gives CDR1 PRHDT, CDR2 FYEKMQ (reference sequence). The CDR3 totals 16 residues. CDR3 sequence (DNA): TGTGCCAGCAGCTTAGGCAGCGGGAGGACCTACAATGAGCAGTTCTTC. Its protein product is CASSLGSGRTYNEQFF.

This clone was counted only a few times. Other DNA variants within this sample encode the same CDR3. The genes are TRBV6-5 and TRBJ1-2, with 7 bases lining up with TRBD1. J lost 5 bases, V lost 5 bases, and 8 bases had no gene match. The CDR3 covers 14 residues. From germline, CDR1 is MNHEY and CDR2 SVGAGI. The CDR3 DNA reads TGTGCCAGCAGTCCGGGACAGACGTATTATGGCTACACCTTC. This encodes CASSPGQTYYGYTF.

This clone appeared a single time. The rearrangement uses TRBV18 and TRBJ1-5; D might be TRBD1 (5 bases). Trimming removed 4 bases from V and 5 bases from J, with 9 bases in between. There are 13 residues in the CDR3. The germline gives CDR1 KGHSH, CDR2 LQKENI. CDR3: CASSQGNDQPQHF. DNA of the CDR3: TGTGCCAGCTCACAGGGGAATGATCAGCCCCAGCATTTT.

The CDR3: CASSLGTGRETQYF. The CDR3 nucleotides are TGTGCCAGCAGCTTAGGTACAGGGAGAGAGACCCAGTACTTC. This sequence joins TRBV11-2 and TRBJ2-5; possibly TRBD1 for D (6 bases). Per germline, CDR1 SGHAT and CDR2 FQNNGV. The CDR3 consists of 14 residues. With 1 base removed from V and 4 bases from J, the gap between germline ends came to 10 bases. The full variable domain, its missing parts supplied by reference TRBV11-2 and TRBJ2-5, is EAGVAQSPRYKIIEKRQSVAFWCNPISGHATLYWYQQILGQGPKLLIQFQNNGVVDDSQLPKDRFSAERLKGVDSTLKIQPAKLEDSAVYLCASSLGTGRETQYFGPGTRLLVL.

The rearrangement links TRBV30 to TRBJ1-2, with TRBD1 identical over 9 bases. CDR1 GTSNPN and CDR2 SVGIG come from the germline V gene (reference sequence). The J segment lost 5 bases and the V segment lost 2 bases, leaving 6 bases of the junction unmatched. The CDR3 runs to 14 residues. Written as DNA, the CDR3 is TGTGCCTGGAGTCCTGGACAGGGGCCGTATGGCTACACCTTC. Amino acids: CAWSPGQGPYGYTF. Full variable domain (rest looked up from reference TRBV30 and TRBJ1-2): SQTIHQWPATLVQPVGSPLSLECTVEGTSNPNLYWYRQAAGRGLQLLFYSVGIGQISSEVPQNLSASRPQDRQFILSSKKLLLSDSGFYLCAWSPGQGPYGYTFGSGTRLTVV.

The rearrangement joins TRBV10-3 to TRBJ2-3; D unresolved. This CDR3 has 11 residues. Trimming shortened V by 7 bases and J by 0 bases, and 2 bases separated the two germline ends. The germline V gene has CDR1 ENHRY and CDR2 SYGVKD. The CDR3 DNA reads TGTGCCATCACTAGCACAGATACGCAGTATTTT. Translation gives CAITSTDTQYF.

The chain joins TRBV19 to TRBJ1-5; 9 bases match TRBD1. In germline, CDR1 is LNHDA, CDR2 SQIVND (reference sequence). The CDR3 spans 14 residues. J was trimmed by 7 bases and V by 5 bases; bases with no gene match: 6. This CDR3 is CASSLRQGGQPQHF. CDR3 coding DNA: TGTGCCAGTAGTCTCCGACAGGGGGGACAGCCCCAGCATTTT.

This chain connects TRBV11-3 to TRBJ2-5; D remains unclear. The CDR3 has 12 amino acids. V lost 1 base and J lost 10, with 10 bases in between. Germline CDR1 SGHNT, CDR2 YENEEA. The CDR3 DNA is TGTGCCAGCAGCTTAGGAGGCGTTGGCCAGTACTTC. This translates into CASSLGGVGQYF. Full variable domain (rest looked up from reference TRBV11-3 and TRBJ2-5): EAGVVQSPRYKIIEKKQPVAFWCNPISGHNTLYWYLQNLGQGPELLIRYENEEAVDDSQLPKDRFSAERLKGVDSTLKIQPAELGDSAVYLCASSLGGVGQYFGPGTRLLVL.

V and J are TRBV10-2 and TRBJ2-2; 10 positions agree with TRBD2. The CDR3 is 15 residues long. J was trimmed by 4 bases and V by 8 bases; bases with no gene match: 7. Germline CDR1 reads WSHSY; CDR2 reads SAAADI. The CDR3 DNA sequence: TGCGCCAGCGGTCTAGCGGGGGCCCCCACCGGGGAGCTGTTTTTT. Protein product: CASGLAGAPTGELFF.